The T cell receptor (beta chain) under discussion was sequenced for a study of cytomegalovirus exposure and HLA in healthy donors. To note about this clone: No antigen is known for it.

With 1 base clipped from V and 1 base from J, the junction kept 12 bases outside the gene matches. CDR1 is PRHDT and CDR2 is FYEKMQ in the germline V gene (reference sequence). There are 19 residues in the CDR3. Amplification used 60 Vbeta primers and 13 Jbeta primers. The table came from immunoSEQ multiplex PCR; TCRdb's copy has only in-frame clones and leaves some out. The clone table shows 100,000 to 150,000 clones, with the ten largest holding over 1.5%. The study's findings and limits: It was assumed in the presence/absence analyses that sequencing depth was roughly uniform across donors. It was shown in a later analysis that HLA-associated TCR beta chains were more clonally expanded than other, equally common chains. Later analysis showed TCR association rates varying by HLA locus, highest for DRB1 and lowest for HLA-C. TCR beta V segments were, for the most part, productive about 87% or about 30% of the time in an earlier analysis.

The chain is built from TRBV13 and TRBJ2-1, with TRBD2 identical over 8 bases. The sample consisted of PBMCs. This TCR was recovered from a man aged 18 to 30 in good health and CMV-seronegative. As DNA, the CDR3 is TGTGCCAGCAGCTTAGATCGAGCAGCGGGAGCGGATTCCTACAATGAGCAGTTCTTC. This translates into CASSLDRAAGADSYNEQFF.